Below are 18 T cell receptor beta chains sequenced from a single sample in a study of vaccination effects on CD4 cells after COVID-19. Viral peptide pool expansion of antigen-specific CD4+ T cells preceded sequencing in the ViraFEST assay. Subsequent to a culture period of 10 days, CD4+ T cells were isolated. Previously uninfected by SARS-CoV-2, the vaccine recipients also showed negative nucleocapsid antibodies. These receptors' targets are unknown. Here immunoSEQ multiplex PCR was the method, and the copy in TCRdb shows in-frame clones only, minus some. The profile covers tens of thousands of clones, with roughly 70% appearing a single time and approximately 25% taken by the ten largest. Source: CD4+ T cells from PBMCs cultured with HCoV-OC43 spike peptides, taken before COVID-19 vaccination. Subset denoted: HCoV-OC43 spike overlapping peptide pool stimulation. The receptors shown here come from a human donor who received a COVID-19 vaccine.

This chain connects TRBV5-1 to TRBJ2-5; D gene ambiguous. CDR1 is SGHRS and CDR2 is YFSETQ in the germline V gene. This CDR3 contains 15 residues. V gave up 0 bases and J gave up 3 bases, with 12 bases separating them. The CDR3 here is CASSLGTGREETQYF. As DNA, the CDR3 is TGCGCCAGCAGCTTGGGAACCGGGCGTGAAGAGACCCAGTACTTC.

The chain employs TRBV19 and TRBJ2-1; 7 bases match TRBD1. Germline CDR1 reads LNHDA; CDR2 reads SQIVND (reference sequence). The CDR3 contains 15 residues. Trimming removed 3 bases from V and 4 bases from J; junction bases left unmatched: 6. The CDR3 here is CASSIRGTAYNEQFF. CDR3 coding DNA: TGTGCCAGTAGTATTCGAGGGACAGCGTACAATGAGCAGTTCTTC.

A few counts support this clone. This chain uses TRBV5-1 with TRBJ1-6; tentatively, D is TRBD1 (6 bases). The CDR3 is 16 amino acids. Germline V gives CDR1 SGHRS, CDR2 YFSETQ. Between the trimmed V and J ends, which lost 0 bases and 3 bases, there was a span of 10 bases. In DNA form, the CDR3 reads TGCGCCAGCAGCTTGGCGGGGGCACGCTATAATTCACCCCTCCACTTT. It codes for CASSLAGARYNSPLHF.

This rearrangement joins TRBV7-2 to TRBJ2-7, with D possibly TRBD2 on 6 matching bases. V lost 4 bases and J lost 0, with 16 bases in between. CDR3 length equals 16 residues. Germline values: CDR1 SGHTA, CDR2 FQGNSA. This CDR3 is CASSSHGRYSSYEQYF. The CDR3 DNA reads TGTGCCAGCAGCTCCCACGGGAGATACAGCTCCTACGAGCAGTACTTC.

For the CDR3, the DNA is TGTGCCAGCTCACCTAGGGATCTCCAAGAGACCCAGTACTTC. Its protein product is CASSPRDLQETQYF. V is TRBV18 and J is TRBJ2-5; D uncertain. V was trimmed by 3 bases and J by 1 base, leaving 9 bases between them. The CDR3 runs 14 residues. Germline values: CDR1 KGHSH, CDR2 LQKENI.

Only a few counts were recorded for this clone. The V gene is TRBV29-1, the J gene TRBJ1-1; D might be TRBD1 (5 bases). Trimming stripped 6 bases from V and 11 bases from J, with 19 bases between. The CDR3 contains 12 residues. CDR1 and CDR2 from the germline V gene are SQVTM and ANQGSEA. The CDR3 protein is CSVRRVGVGAFF. The CDR3 coding sequence is TGCAGCGTCCGTAGGGTAGGGGTGGGGGCTTTCTTT. Full variable domain (rest looked up from reference TRBV29-1 and TRBJ1-1): SAVISQKPSRDICQRGTSLTIQCQVDSQVTMMFWYRQQPGQSLTLIATANQGSEATYESGFVIDKFPISRPNLTFSTLTVSNMSPEDSSIYLCSVRRVGVGAFFGQGTRLTVV.

This rearrangement joins TRBV5-1 to TRBJ2-7, with a weak D call TRBD1 (6 bases). This CDR3 is built from 16 residues. V gave up 5 bases and J gave up 0 bases, with 18 bases separating them. Germline CDR1 and CDR2: SGHRS and YFSETQ. This CDR3 is CASSVDGTTVSYEQYF. CDR3 DNA: TGCGCCAGCAGTGTAGACGGGACAACTGTCTCCTACGAGCAGTACTTC. The entire variable domain, with the rest obtained from reference TRBV5-1 and TRBJ2-7, is as follows: KAGVTQTPRYLIKTRGQQVTLSCSPISGHRSVSWYQQTPGQGLQFLFEYFSETQRNKGNFPGRFSGRQFSNSRSEMNVSTLELGDSALYLCASSVDGTTVSYEQYFGPGTRLTVT.

The chain employs TRBV27 and TRBJ2-5; 11 positions match TRBD2. Trimming cost V 3 bases and J 1 base; bases outside gene matches: 4. The CDR3 runs to 16 residues. Germline CDR1 reads MNHEY; CDR2 reads SMNVEV (reference sequence). In nucleotides, the CDR3 is TGTGCCAGCAGTTTCGGACTAGCGGGCCTCCAAGAGACCCAGTACTTC. Its translation is CASSFGLAGLQETQYF.

On this clone: Other DNA sequences within the sample encode an identical CDR3. The chain carries TRBV4-1 and TRBJ1-1; no reliable D call. Trimming left V 1 base short and J 1 base short, with 4 bases between. Germline assignment: CDR1 MGHRA and CDR2 YSYEKL. The CDR3 runs 13 residues. CDR3 region: CASSQVENTEAFF. As DNA, the CDR3 is TGCGCCAGCAGCCAAGTCGAGAACACTGAAGCTTTCTTT.

The V gene is TRBV18, the J gene TRBJ1-1, with D uncertain. The CDR3 consists of 15 residues. CDR1 and CDR2 from the germline V gene are KGHSH and LQKENI. Between the trimmed V and J ends, which lost 3 bases and 4 bases, there was a span of 15 bases. CDR3 in DNA: TGTGCCAGCTCACCCAAGGGTCTAGGTGGCACTGAAGCTTTCTTT. Translating gives CASSPKGLGGTEAFF. Drawing the rest from reference TRBV18 and TRBJ1-1, the complete variable domain is NAGVMQNPRHLVRRRGQEARLRCSPMKGHSHVYWYRQLPEEGLKFMVYLQKENIIDESGMPKERFSAEFPKEGPSILRIQQVVRGDSAAYFCASSPKGLGGTEAFFGQGTRLTVV.

The chain joins TRBV6-6 to TRBJ2-2; 11 nucleotides match TRBD1. This CDR3 contains 16 residues. CDR1 and CDR2 from the germline V gene are MNHNY and SVGAGI (reference sequence). After removal of 7 bases from V and 6 bases from J, the junction contained 10 bases not matched to a gene. The CDR3 is CASTDPGQGAAGELFF. DNA of the CDR3: TGTGCCAGCACTGATCCTGGACAGGGGGCGGCCGGGGAGCTGTTTTTT.

The CDR3 here is CASSQDRGSEAKNIQYF. The DNA of the CDR3 is TGTGCCAGCAGCCAAGATCGGGGTAGCGAAGCCAAAAACATTCAGTACTTC. V gene TRBV4-2 combines with J gene TRBJ2-4; D perhaps matches TRBD2 (5 bases). This CDR3 comprises 17 residues. The germline gives CDR1 LGHNA, CDR2 YNFKEQ. V was shortened by 0 bases and J by 0 bases, with 12 bases between the two germline ends.

This clone has a handful of counts. The chain recombines TRBV4-1 with TRBJ1-1; 9 bases line up with TRBD1. After removal of 4 bases from V and 5 bases from J, the junction contained 11 bases not matched to a gene. The CDR3 consists of 16 residues. The germline V gene has CDR1 MGHRA and CDR2 YSYEKL. The CDR3 reads CASSLWDRASRTEAFF. CDR3 sequence (DNA): TGCGCCAGCAGCCTGTGGGACAGGGCGAGCAGGACTGAAGCTTTCTTT.

The chain uses TRBV7-2 and TRBJ2-2, with TRBD2 matching 11 bases. V was pared by 5 bases and J by 5 bases, with 10 bases of the junction left unmatched. This CDR3 is 17 amino acids long. CDR1 and CDR2 from the germline V gene are SGHTA and FQGNSA. The CDR3 region has the DNA TGTGCCAGCAGCCTGCCGGGACTAGCGGAGAATACCGGGGAGCTGTTTTTT. Translation: CASSLPGLAENTGELFF.

A few counts support this clone. The chain carries TRBV27 and TRBJ1-6, with TRBD1 identical over 7 bases. V shed 2 bases, J shed 9 bases, and the junction held 4 bases outside the gene matches. The CDR3 contains 14 residues. Germline loops: CDR1 MNHEY, CDR2 SMNVEV (reference sequence). The CDR3 DNA reads TGTGCCAGCAGTTTAACAGGGGAGACTTCACCCCTCCACTTT. Translated: CASSLTGETSPLHF.

The V call is TRBV7-2, the J call TRBJ1-1; TRBD1 aligns across 7 bases. This CDR3 spans 14 amino acids. V shed 3 bases, J shed 1 base, and the junction held 2 bases outside the gene matches. In germline, CDR1 is SGHTA, CDR2 FQGNSA. The CDR3 is CASSFQGGNTEAFF. CDR3 nucleotide sequence: TGTGCCAGCAGCTTTCAGGGGGGGAACACTGAAGCTTTCTTT.

There are a few counts of this clone. The chain employs TRBV3-1 (or the pseudogene TRBV3-2) and TRBJ1-1; a possible D gene is TRBD1 (5 bases). V lost 1 base to trimming and J lost 10 bases, with 7 bases between them. CDR1 and CDR2 (germline): LGHDT, YNNKEL (reference sequence). The CDR3 totals 11 residues. CDR3: CASSQAGGAFF. The CDR3 nucleotides are TGTGCCAGCAGCCAAGCGGGGGGAGCTTTCTTT.

The table lists this clone with a few counts. This chain joins TRBV7-3 and TRBJ1-2; 7 nucleotides match TRBD1. From germline, CDR1 is SGHTA and CDR2 FQGTGA. J was trimmed by 7 bases and V by 0 bases; bases with no gene match: 14. The CDR3 has 17 amino acids. In DNA form, the CDR3 reads TGTGCCAGCAGCTTAACCCCTGGGACAGCGAATCCCAGTGGCTACACCTTC. Translation: CASSLTPGTANPSGYTF. Using reference TRBV7-3 and TRBJ1-2 for the parts outside the CDR3, the full variable domain is GAGVSQTPSNKVTEKGKYVELRCDPISGHTALYWYRQSLGQGPEFLIYFQGTGAADDSGLPNDRFFAVRPEGSVSTLKIQRTERGDSAVYLCASSLTPGTANPSGYTFGSGTRLTVV.